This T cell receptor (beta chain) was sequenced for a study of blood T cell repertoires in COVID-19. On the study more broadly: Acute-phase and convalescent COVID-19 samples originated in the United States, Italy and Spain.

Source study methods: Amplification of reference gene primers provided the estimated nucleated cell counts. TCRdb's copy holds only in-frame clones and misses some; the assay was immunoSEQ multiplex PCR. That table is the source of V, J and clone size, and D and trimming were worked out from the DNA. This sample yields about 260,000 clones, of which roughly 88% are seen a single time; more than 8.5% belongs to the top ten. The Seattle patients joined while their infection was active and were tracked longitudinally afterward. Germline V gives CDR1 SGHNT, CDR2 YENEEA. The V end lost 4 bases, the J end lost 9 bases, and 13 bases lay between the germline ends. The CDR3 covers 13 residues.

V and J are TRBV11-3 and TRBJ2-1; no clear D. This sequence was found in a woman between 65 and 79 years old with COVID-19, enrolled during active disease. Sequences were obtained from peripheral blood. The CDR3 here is CASSSRSAGEQFF. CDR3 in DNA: TGTGCCAGCAGCTCCCGCTCAGCAGGTGAGCAGTTCTTC.